The clone carrying this TCR beta chain was found once. Its target is not known. This sample stems from a study of cytomegalovirus exposure and HLA in healthy donors. General study results and limits: The authors confirmed in vitro that three CMV-associated chains were specific for CMV antigens.

Primers included in the PCR were 60 Vbeta and 13 Jbeta primers. Repertoires were generated with immunoSEQ multiplex PCR, while TCRdb's copy carries only in-frame clones and drops some. The table includes 130,000 to 150,000 clones, roughly four fifths detected once. CDR3 length: 15 residues. The V gene lost 0 bases and the J gene lost 5 bases, with 13 bases spanning the gap. Germline V CDR1 and CDR2: MGHRA, YSYEKL. This chain connects TRBV4-1 to TRBJ2-5; tentative D call: TRBD2 (6 bases). The TCR was taken from a woman in her sixties in good health and CMV-seropositive. The sequenced sample was PBMCs. In DNA form, the CDR3 reads TGCGCCAGCAGCCAAGAGGGACGAAGCGGGGAGACCCAGTACTTC. Translation: CASSQEGRSGETQYF.